A selection of T cell receptor beta chains follows, all from one sample in a study of blood T cell repertoires in COVID-19. Repertoires were generated with immunoSEQ multiplex PCR, while TCRdb's copy carries only in-frame clones and drops some. This sample yields approximately 210,000 clones, of which roughly 84% are seen a single time; approximately 7.2% belongs to the top ten. Sequenced material: PBMCs or T cells enriched from blood (not recorded which). The receptors derive from a man aged 30 to 39 in a cohort exposed to, infected with or recovered from COVID-19 (not recorded which). Both conserved end residues are part of each CDR3. The D gene is left open where the match is weak. Size is omitted from some rows. Given values are once, few, many or a class for expanded clones.

J,D,V,size,DNA,CDR3
TRBJ2-1,TRBD2,TRBV18,.,TGTGCCAGCTCACCATACACCCTTGGGAGCGGGAACAATGAGCAGTTCTTC,CASSPYTLGSGNNEQFF
TRBJ1-4,.,TRBV28,.,TGTGCCAGCACCTACGGACAGCTTACAACTAATGAAAAACTGTTTTTT,CASTYGQLTTNEKLFF
TRBJ1-5,TRBD1,TRBV13,.,TGTGCCAGCAGCTTAGGGCAGGGGGCTCAGCCCCAGCATTTT,CASSLGQGAQPQHF
TRBJ2-7,.,TRBV7-9,once,TGTGCCAGCAGCTTAGGAGGGGTAGGACAGTCCGAGCAGTACTTC,CASSLGGVGQSEQYF
TRBJ1-2,.,TRBV28,.,TGTGCCAGCAGTTTCCTTAACTATGGCTACACCTTC,CASSFLNYGYTF
TRBJ1-2,.,TRBV21-1,once,TGTGCCAGCAGCAAATATACGGACACGGAATACTATGGCTACACCTTC,CASSKYTDTEYYGYTF
TRBJ2-3,.,TRBV18,.,TGTGCCAGCTCACCACCGTCGGGAGTGGCCACAGATACGCAGTATTTT,CASSPPSGVATDTQYF
TRBJ1-2,TRBD1,TRBV3-1/TRBV3-2,.,TGTGCCAGCAGCCTCCAGGGGATACAGGGGACGCGAGGAGGCTACACCTTC,CASSLQGIQGTRGGYTF
TRBJ1-2,TRBD1,TRBV29-1,.,TGCAGCGTTGAAGATAGGGGACAGGCGGGGGGCTACACCTTC,CSVEDRGQAGGYTF
TRBJ1-1,TRBD1,TRBV28,once,TGTGCCAGCAGGGACAGGGGTTGGAACACTGAAGCTTTCTTT,CASRDRGWNTEAFF
TRBJ2-7,.,TRBV27,.,TGTGCCAGCAGTTTATCGCCGGCAGGGGCTGGCGAGCAGTACTTC,CASSLSPAGAGEQYF
TRBJ1-1,.,TRBV5-1,.,TGCGCCAGCAGCTTAGGAGGAAACACTGAAGCTTTCTTT,CASSLGGNTEAFF
TRBJ2-3,.,TRBV2,.,TGTGCCAGCAGTGACCGACTAGTCAGTACCTCTTTAATGCACACAGATACGCAGTATTTT,CASSDRLVSTSLMHTDTQYF
TRBJ1-1,.,TRBV11-2,once,TGTGCCAGCAGCTTGCGCAGGGGAAACACTGAAGCTTTCTTT,CASSLRRGNTEAFF
TRBJ2-7,.,TRBV25-1,.,TGTGCCAGCGGGGAGGGGGGCGGCGAGCAGTACTTC,CASGEGGGEQYF
TRBJ1-4,TRBD1,TRBV11-2,.,TGTGCCAGCAGCCAAGGGACAGGGGGTAGAGAAAAACTGTTTTTT,CASSQGTGGREKLFF
TRBJ1-3,.,TRBV18,.,TGTGCCAGCTCACCCTCCCGACAGGATACCAACTCTGGAAACACCATATATTTT,CASSPSRQDTNSGNTIYF
TRBJ2-5,.,TRBV3-1/TRBV3-2,.,TGTGCCAGCAGCCAAGATAGAGGGTCAAGAGAGACCCAGTACTTC,CASSQDRGSRETQYF
TRBJ1-1,.,TRBV12-3/TRBV12-4,.,TGTGCCAGCAGCCCGCCGGGAGAAAGGGGAGCTTTCTTT,CASSPPGERGAFF
TRBJ1-3,.,TRBV10-3,.,TGTGCCATCAGTATGGACAACTACTCTGGAAACACCATATATTTT,CAISMDNYSGNTIYF
TRBJ1-1,.,TRBV10-3,.,TGTGCCATCAGTGGGGCCGGGAAGAACACTGAAGCTTTCTTT,CAISGAGKNTEAFF
TRBJ2-6,.,TRBV29-1,.,TGCAGCGTTGATATAGGGGGGGCGGTCTCTGGGGCCAACGTCCTGACTTTC,CSVDIGGAVSGANVLTF
TRBJ1-3,.,TRBV25-1,few,TGTGCCAGCAGTGAACAGGCCCCTGGAAACACCATATATTTT,CASSEQAPGNTIYF
TRBJ2-5,.,TRBV29-1,.,TGCAGCGTTGGTCTAGGGGTTGGGGAGACCCAGTACTTC,CSVGLGVGETQYF
TRBJ1-2,TRBD1,TRBV6-5,.,TGTGCCAGCAGTCGACAGGGGCGCTATGGCTACACCTTC,CASSRQGRYGYTF
TRBJ2-1,.,TRBV9,.,TGTGCCAGCAGCGTAGCGACACAAACAGGGAGCTCCTACAATGAGCAGTTCTTC,CASSVATQTGSSYNEQFF
TRBJ2-7,.,TRBV5-1,.,TGCGCCAGCAGCTTACGGGGAGGCCCCTCCTACGAGCAGTACTTC,CASSLRGGPSYEQYF
TRBJ2-6,.,TRBV18,.,TGTGCCAGCTCACCGCTGGGGAGCTCTGGGGCCAACGTCCTGACTTTC,CASSPLGSSGANVLTF
TRBJ2-7,.,TRBV28,once,TGTGCCAGCAGTTCTAGCAATTCCTACGAGCAGTACTTC,CASSSSNSYEQYF
TRBJ1-2,.,TRBV29-1,.,TGCAGCGCCCACGGGTTATATGGCTACACCTTC,CSAHGLYGYTF
TRBJ2-2,TRBD1,TRBV7-6,.,TGTGCCAGCAGTCTCTTCCCCAGGGGGCGCGACGGGGAGCTGTTTTTT,CASSLFPRGRDGELFF
TRBJ2-5,TRBD1,TRBV11-2,.,TGTGCCAGCAGCTTTTCTGACAGGGTGGGAGAGACCCAGTACTTC,CASSFSDRVGETQYF
TRBJ2-1,.,TRBV5-6,.,TGTGCCAGCAGCACAACAGGGGGGACTAGCTATGAGCAGTTCTTC,CASSTTGGTSYEQFF
TRBJ2-2,TRBD1,TRBV19,.,TGTGCCAGTAGTTTTGGGACAGGGGTTGGGGAGCTGTTTTTT,CASSFGTGVGELFF
TRBJ1-1,.,TRBV9,.,TGTGCCAGCAGCGTAGGAGGTCAGGGCTGGACTGAAGCTTTCTTT,CASSVGGQGWTEAFF
TRBJ1-5,.,TRBV28,once,TGTGCCAGCAGGTCCCCACGAGGAAATAGCAATCAGCCCCAGCATTTT,CASRSPRGNSNQPQHF
TRBJ2-1,.,TRBV27,.,TGTGCCAGCAGTTTATCGAGGGGGAATGAGCAGTTCTTC,CASSLSRGNEQFF
TRBJ2-1,TRBD2,TRBV27,.,TGTGCCAGCAAGTTTCTGAGCGGGATTAGTTCCAATGAGCAGTTCTTC,CASKFLSGISSNEQFF
TRBJ2-7,.,TRBV6-5,.,TGTGCCAGCAGTAATGGGAGGCAGGGGGGCGAGCAGTACTTC,CASSNGRQGGEQYF
TRBJ1-4,TRBD1,TRBV28,.,TGTGCCAGCAGAGTAATATCAACAGGGGACGTGGAAAAACTGTTTTTT,CASRVISTGDVEKLFF
TRBJ2-2,TRBD2,TRBV3-1/TRBV3-2,.,TGTGCCAGCAGCCAAGAACTAGCGGGAGTTACCGGGGAGCTGTTTTTT,CASSQELAGVTGELFF
TRBJ1-1,.,TRBV28,.,TGTGCCAGCCAGTTACTGAACACTGAAGCTTTCTTT,CASQLLNTEAFF
TRBJ2-7,.,TRBV28,.,TGTGCCAGCAGTTTAGGGGCATTCCTGGCCGAGCAGTACTTC,CASSLGAFLAEQYF
TRBJ1-2,TRBD1,TRBV19,.,TGTGCCAGTAGTAGACCGGGACAGGGGCTCTATGGCTACACCTTC,CASSRPGQGLYGYTF
TRBJ2-3,TRBD1,TRBV4-1,.,TGCGCCAGCAGCCAAGCAGGGGGCGGAGCAGATACGCAGTATTTT,CASSQAGGGADTQYF
TRBJ1-1,.,TRBV27,.,TGTGCCAGCAGTCCCCCGGAAGGGGGAGCTTTCTTT,CASSPPEGGAFF
TRBJ2-7,TRBD1,TRBV6-5,.,TGTGCCAGCAGTCGACAGGGGTCCCTCTACGAGCAGTACTTC,CASSRQGSLYEQYF
TRBJ2-3,.,TRBV19,.,TGTGCCAGTAGTATGGGGGCGGGAGACGCAGATACGCAGTATTTT,CASSMGAGDADTQYF
TRBJ2-1,.,TRBV19,.,TGTGCCAGTAGTATCTATTTCTTCTACAATGAGCAGTTCTTC,CASSIYFFYNEQFF
TRBJ2-2,TRBD2,TRBV3-1/TRBV3-2,.,TGTGCCAGCAGCCAAGAAATAACTAGCGGGAGATGGGCCCCCGGGGAGCTGTTTTTT,CASSQEITSGRWAPGELFF
TRBJ2-5,TRBD2,TRBV5-1,.,TGCGCCAGCAGCCGCCTAGCGGGAACTCAAGAGACCCAGTACTTC,CASSRLAGTQETQYF
TRBJ1-2,TRBD1,TRBV4-3,.,TGCGCCAGCAGCGAAACCCCCCAACGACAGGGTGCTAATGGCTACACCTTC,CASSETPQRQGANGYTF
TRBJ2-3,TRBD1,TRBV19,.,TGTGCCAGTGCTGACAGGGGGCAAGATACGCAGTATTTT,CASADRGQDTQYF
TRBJ1-5,.,TRBV19,.,TGTGCTACTCGCCAGGCGGGGTTAAATCAGCCCCAGCATTTT,CATRQAGLNQPQHF